The T cell receptor (beta chain) under discussion was sequenced for a study of graft-versus-host responses after intestinal transplantation. Germline V lookup: CDR1 MNHEY, CDR2 SMNVEV (reference sequence). Trimming shortened V by 3 bases and J by 4 bases, and 9 bases separated the two germline ends. The CDR3 is 13 residues long. Measured with immunoSEQ multiplex PCR; TCRdb has only the in-frame clones, and not every one. The table shows approximately 97,000 clones, with around 91% occurring only once. Study-wide findings and caveats: Allografts from individuals with graft-donor T cell macrochimerism displayed high graft-versus-host to host-versus-graft clonal ratios. Early post-transplant declines in HvG were associated with peak levels of circulating GvH clones.

Of note for this clone: The target antigen is unknown.

The source was unstimulated CD4+ T cells sorted from spleen or lymph node cells, collected before transplant. The clonotype originates from a human donor who was the organ donor for an intestinal transplant. The chain recombines TRBV27 with TRBJ1-2; D gene unclear. The CDR3 DNA is TGTGCCAGCAGTTTGAACAGAGCCTATGGCTACACCTTC. The encoded protein is CASSLNRAYGYTF.